These 4 T cell receptor beta chains share one sample of origin, sequenced in a study of cytomegalovirus exposure and HLA in healthy donors. Use of 60 Vbeta and 13 Jbeta primers characterized the PCR. Assay used: immunoSEQ multiplex PCR; TCRdb lists only in-frame clones, some missing. The sample lists 150,000 to 200,000 clones, roughly 77% occurring once. Material: PBMCs. These receptors all stem from a middle-aged woman in good health and CMV-seropositive.

This clone has more than one count but fewer than ten. The chain combines TRBV7-9 with TRBJ2-7; TRBD2 agrees at 7 bases. Germline V gene data show CDR1 as SEHNR and CDR2 as FQNEAQ (reference sequence). Trimming took 4 bases from V and 2 from J; bases not matched to a gene: 5. The CDR3 is 14 amino acids. CDR3 sequence reads: CASSWGGKPYEQYF. Here the CDR3 DNA reads TGTGCCAGCAGCTGGGGGGGAAAACCCTACGAGCAGTACTTC.

The chain uses TRBV28 and TRBJ2-7; D might be TRBD2 (5 bases). Germline V gene data show CDR1 as MDHEN and CDR2 as SYDVKM. V lost 8 bases and J 1 base, leaving 18 bases between the germline ends. The CDR3 consists of 15 residues. In nucleotides, the CDR3 is TGTGCCAGCTCTCCCCCGCGCGGGCAGTCCTACGAGCAGTACTTC. It encodes CASSPPRGQSYEQYF.

Of note for this clone: The same CDR3 arises from other DNA sequences in this sample as well. This CDR3 reads CASSLAGGNTIYF. CDR3 nucleotides: TGCGCCAGCAGCTTAGCGGGGGGAAACACCATATATTTT. The chain carries TRBV5-1 and TRBJ1-3; D is unclear. Germline CDR1 is SGHRS and CDR2 is YFSETQ. This CDR3 is 13 amino acids long. The V end lost 2 bases, the J end lost 4 bases, and 7 bases lay between the germline ends. Complete variable domain (other parts from reference TRBV5-1 and TRBJ1-3): KAGVTQTPRYLIKTRGQQVTLSCSPISGHRSVSWYQQTPGQGLQFLFEYFSETQRNKGNFPGRFSGRQFSNSRSEMNVSTLELGDSALYLCASSLAGGNTIYFGEGSWLTVV.

The genes are TRBV6-5 and TRBJ2-3; tentatively, D is TRBD1 (5 bases). Trimming pared 5 bases from V and 4 bases from J, leaving 13 bases between. CDR1 MNHEY and CDR2 SVGAGI come from the germline V gene. The CDR3 totals 14 residues. CDR3 sequence reads: CASSRNQGSDTQYF. CDR3 nucleotides: TGTGCCAGCAGTCGAAACCAGGGATCAGATACGCAGTATTTT.